A single sample is the source of the 30 T cell receptor beta chains below, sequenced in a study of shared clonotypes between healthy human individuals. Sequencing was performed with immunoSEQ multiplex PCR; in TCRdb, only in-frame clones are kept and a portion is missing. Of more than 550,000 clones listed, roughly 94% are singletons. Only CD45RO-negative cells positively selected for CCR7 counted as naive CD8 cells, so terminally differentiated effector memory CD45RA+ cells were excluded. Sequencing was carried out using naive CD8+ T cells sorted from blood. Receptors were obtained from a man under 40 in good health.

The chain employs TRBV6-6 and TRBJ2-7; 9 bases are a match to TRBD2. This CDR3 is built from 16 residues. Losses at the gene ends were 6 bases for V and 3 bases for J; bases not matched to a gene: 12. CDR1 and CDR2 (germline): MNHNY, SVGAGI (reference sequence). DNA of the CDR3: TGTGCCAGCAGCGGCGGGGTTAGCGGGAGAGACTACGAGCAGTACTTC. It yields the protein CASSGGVSGRDYEQYF.

This sequence joins TRBV5-4 and TRBJ2-3; the D is unclear. Trimming took off 4 bases at V and 2 bases at J, with 8 bases between the two ends. Germline V CDR1 and CDR2: SGHNT, YYREEE (reference sequence). The CDR3 consists of 13 residues. CDR3 DNA sequence: TGTGCCAGCAGCATGTACCTCACAGATACGCAGTATTTT. This codes for CASSMYLTDTQYF.

The genes are TRBV29-1 and TRBJ2-1; no firm D call. V lost 3 bases and J 0 bases, leaving 9 bases between the germline ends. The CDR3 has 14 amino acids. The V gene's germline CDR1 is SQVTM and CDR2 ANQGSEA. The CDR3 here is CSVDVGSSYNEQFF. The CDR3 coding sequence is TGCAGCGTTGATGTGGGTAGCTCCTACAATGAGCAGTTCTTC.

The chain has TRBV28 and TRBJ2-7; unclear D gene. The CDR3 consists of 12 residues. Germline V gene lookup returns CDR1 MDHEN and CDR2 SYDVKM. Trimming left V 4 bases short and J 2 bases short, with 6 bases between. The CDR3 loop reads CASSSTPYEQYF. The CDR3 DNA is TGTGCCAGCAGTTCAACCCCCTACGAGCAGTACTTC.

This chain connects TRBV7-8 to TRBJ2-5; D tentatively fits TRBD1 or TRBD2 (5 bases each). V shed 2 bases and J shed 2 bases, with 9 bases lying between them. The CDR3 is 14 amino acids. Germline-derived CDR1 and CDR2 are SGHVS and FQNEAQ. CDR3 protein: CASSLRDEQETQYF. DNA of the CDR3: TGTGCCAGCAGCTTAAGGGACGAGCAAGAGACCCAGTACTTC.

This clone was found once. CDR3 in amino acids: CASSWNGQGGTEAFF. The CDR3 nucleotides read TGCGCCAGCAGCTGGAATGGACAGGGGGGTACTGAAGCTTTCTTT. The V and J genes are TRBV5-1 and TRBJ1-1; 10 bases are a match to TRBD1. CDR3 size: 15 residues. Looked up from germline, CDR1 is SGHRS and CDR2 is YFSETQ. The ends lost 3 bases at V and 5 bases at J; junction bases unmatched: 7.

CDR3 loop: CASSLYQGKETQYF. The CDR3 region has the DNA TGTGCCAGCAGCTTATATCAGGGGAAAGAGACCCAGTACTTC. This chain uses TRBV7-6 with TRBJ2-5, with D possibly matching TRBD1 (6 bases). The V and J ends lost 2 bases and 3 bases respectively, with 10 bases between them. The germline gives CDR1 SGHVS, CDR2 FNYEAQ. The CDR3 spans 14 residues.

The chain uses TRBV2 and TRBJ2-3, with TRBD1 matching over 9 bases. CDR3 length: 13 amino acids. The J segment lost 4 bases and the V segment lost 11 bases, leaving 7 bases of the junction unmatched. The germline CDR1 and CDR2 sequences are SNHLY and FYNNEI. For the CDR3, the DNA is TGTGCCGGATCACAGGGGGCAGCAGATACGCAGTATTTT. Encoded protein: CAGSQGAADTQYF. Full variable domain (missing parts from reference TRBV2 and TRBJ2-3): EPEVTQTPSHQVTQMGQEVILRCVPISNHLYFYWYRQILGQKVEFLVSFYNNEISEKSEIFDDQFSVERPDGSNFTLKIRSTKLEDSAMYFCAGSQGAADTQYFGPGTRLTVL.

The genes are TRBV7-8 and TRBJ2-1; the D gene is possibly TRBD1 (6 bases). Trimming cost V 6 bases and J 3 bases, with 9 bases left between them. Germline V gene sequence: CDR1 SGHVS, CDR2 FQNEAQ. The CDR3 has 13 amino acids. CDR3 protein: CASSSDSYNEQFF. The CDR3, as DNA: TGTGCCAGCAGTTCGGACAGCTACAATGAGCAGTTCTTC.

This chain connects TRBV11-3 to TRBJ2-5; D unclear. The germline CDR1 and CDR2 sequences are SGHNT and YENEEA. The CDR3 has 16 residues. Trimming pared 5 bases from V and 0 bases from J, leaving 16 bases between. CDR3: CASSTTNDQHQETQYF. For the CDR3, the DNA is TGTGCCAGCAGCACAACAAACGACCAGCACCAAGAGACCCAGTACTTC. The full variable domain, with the rest looked up from reference TRBV11-3 and TRBJ2-5, is EAGVVQSPRYKIIEKKQPVAFWCNPISGHNTLYWYLQNLGQGPELLIRYENEEAVDDSQLPKDRFSAERLKGVDSTLKIQPAELGDSAVYLCASSTTNDQHQETQYFGPGTRLLVL.

As for this clone: Other DNA sequences in the sample encode the same CDR3. The chain joins TRBV29-1 to TRBJ2-1, with 10 bases aligning to TRBD2. The V gene end was trimmed by 4 bases and the J gene end by 5 bases; junction bases not matched to a gene: 2. This CDR3 spans 13 amino acids. Per germline, CDR1 SQVTM and CDR2 ANQGSEA. The chain's CDR3 is CSVGLAGDNEQFF. The CDR3 region has the DNA TGCAGCGTTGGACTAGCGGGTGACAATGAGCAGTTCTTC.

V gene TRBV11-1 combines with J gene TRBJ2-3; D is unclear. CDR3 length equals 13 residues. V lost 5 bases and J lost 6, with 12 bases in between. The V gene's germline CDR1 is SGHAT and CDR2 FQDESV (reference sequence). Written as DNA, the CDR3 is TGTGCCAGCAGCCCCCCCATCAAGGATACGCAGTATTTT. The encoded protein is CASSPPIKDTQYF. Based on the CDR3 plus reference TRBV11-1 and TRBJ2-3, the full variable domain is EAEVAQSPRYKITEKSQAVAFWCDPISGHATLYWYRQILGQGPELLVQFQDESVVDDSQLPKDRFSAERLKGVDSTLKIQPAELGDSAMYLCASSPPIKDTQYFGPGTRLTVL.

This clone has just one count. This sequence joins TRBV14 and TRBJ2-3, with D perhaps matching TRBD2 (5 bases). The V gene's germline CDR1 is SGHDN and CDR2 FVKESK. Trimming left V 3 bases short and J 2 bases short, with 15 bases between. The CDR3 consists of 16 residues. In nucleotides, the CDR3 is TGTGCCAGCAGCCATCCTCCCGGGATTAACACAGATACGCAGTATTTT. Translated, it gives CASSHPPGINTDTQYF.

This chain uses TRBV2 with TRBJ2-7, with 8 bases fitting TRBD2. This CDR3 comprises 16 residues. Unmatched junction bases numbered 14, after V lost 7 bases and J lost 3 bases. Germline CDR1 SNHLY, CDR2 FYNNEI. The CDR3 DNA follows: TGTGCCAGCAATCAGTTACTAGCGGAGCCAAACTACGAGCAGTACTTC. It is translated as CASNQLLAEPNYEQYF.

With regard to this clone: Within the sample, other DNA sequences also encode this same CDR3. The chain carries TRBV29-1 and TRBJ2-1, with 14 bases fitting TRBD2. Germline CDR1 reads SQVTM; CDR2 reads ANQGSEA. Unmatched junction bases numbered 1, after V lost 6 bases and J lost 6 bases. This CDR3 spans 13 amino acids. The DNA for the CDR3 is TGCAGCGTCGGGACTAGCGGGAGCAATGAGCAGTTCTTC. This sequence encodes CSVGTSGSNEQFF.

The chain carries TRBV4-3 and TRBJ2-7, with 10 positions matching TRBD2. The trim removed 1 base at V and 0 bases at J, leaving 3 bases unmatched. This CDR3 contains 16 residues. Germline V CDR1 and CDR2: LGHNA, YSLEER. In DNA, the CDR3 is TGCGCCAGCAGCCAAGGCGCTAGCGGGAGCTCCTACGAGCAGTACTTC. Its translation is CASSQGASGSSYEQYF.

The J gene is TRBJ2-7, the V gene TRBV4-3, with 7 bases identical to TRBD1. The CDR3 extends over 15 amino acids. Unmatched junction bases numbered 8, after V lost 2 bases and J lost 4 bases. Germline loops: CDR1 LGHNA, CDR2 YSLEER. CDR3 nucleotide sequence: TGCGCCAGCAGCCAACAGGGACAGAACACGTACGAGCAGTACTTC. Translated, it gives CASSQQGQNTYEQYF.

This sequence joins TRBV10-1 and TRBJ2-1, with a weak D call TRBD2 (7 bases). V was pared by 3 bases and J by 3 bases, with 12 bases between. The CDR3 consists of 15 residues. The germline gives CDR1 WNHNN, CDR2 SYGVQD (reference sequence). The CDR3 protein is CASSEQGLYYNEQFF. The DNA for the CDR3 is TGCGCCAGCAGTGAACAGGGACTATACTACAATGAGCAGTTCTTC.

The chain combines TRBV7-3 with TRBJ2-3; unclear D gene. Germline values: CDR1 SGHTA, CDR2 FQGTGA. Between the trimmed V and J ends, which lost 5 bases and 7 bases, there was a span of 13 bases. This CDR3 comprises 13 residues. The CDR3: CASSPPGRHTQYF. The DNA of the CDR3 is TGTGCCAGCAGCCCCCCCGGTAGGCATACGCAGTATTTT.

The gene calls are TRBV7-9 and TRBJ2-1; the D call may be TRBD1 or TRBD2 (5 bases each). This CDR3 is 17 amino acids long. Trimming took 8 bases from V and 2 from J, leaving 22 bases between them. Germline CDR1 is SEHNR and CDR2 is FQNEAQ (reference sequence). CDR3 coding DNA: TGTGCCAGCGGCCAACGACGGGGCGGGTCTACCTACAATGAGCAGTTCTTC. As protein: CASGQRRGGSTYNEQFF.

This sequence joins TRBV11-2 and TRBJ2-1, with TRBD1 matching 8 bases. Germline V gene lookup returns CDR1 SGHAT and CDR2 FQNNGV. The CDR3 totals 16 residues. V shed 0 bases and J 4 bases; nucleotides not matched to a gene: 5. As DNA, the CDR3 is TGTGCCAGCAGCTTAGACTGGGACAGGCGATACAATGAGCAGTTCTTC. It yields the protein CASSLDWDRRYNEQFF.

The V gene is TRBV28, the J gene TRBJ2-1; D uncertain. Trimming shortened V by 3 bases and J by 5 bases, and 8 bases separated the two germline ends. This CDR3 is built from 13 residues. CDR1 MDHEN and CDR2 SYDVKM come from the germline V gene. The CDR3: CASSLITHNEQFF. CDR3 coding DNA: TGTGCCAGCAGTTTGATAACCCACAATGAGCAGTTCTTC. Full variable domain (outside the CDR3, taken from reference TRBV28 and TRBJ2-1): DVKVTQSSRYLVKRTGEKVFLECVQDMDHENMFWYRQDPGLGLRLIYFSYDVKMKEKGDIPEGYSVSREKKERFSLILESASTNQTSMYLCASSLITHNEQFFGPGTRLTVL.

The CDR3 region is CASSLAFSSGSADTQYF. CDR3 coding DNA: TGTGCCAGCAGCTTAGCTTTTTCTAGCGGGAGCGCAGATACGCAGTATTTT. The chain recombines TRBV7-6 with TRBJ2-3, with 10 bases lining up with TRBD2. CDR1 is SGHVS and CDR2 is FNYEAQ in the germline V gene. Trimming cost V 0 bases and J 4 bases; bases outside gene matches: 7. The CDR3 runs 17 residues.

The rearrangement uses TRBV5-6 and TRBJ2-7; 7 positions match TRBD2. The CDR3 is made up of 15 amino acids. Germline V gene sequence: CDR1 SGHDT, CDR2 YYEEEE. V was pared by 6 bases and J by 5 bases, with 14 bases of the junction left unmatched. For the CDR3, the DNA is TGTGCCAGCACCTGGGATGCGGGAGTGGTCGACGAGCAGTACTTC. Encoded protein: CASTWDAGVVDEQYF.

The chain links TRBV29-1 to TRBJ2-7; D ambiguous. This CDR3 is built from 11 residues. Germline CDR1 is SQVTM and CDR2 is ANQGSEA. The V and J ends lost 4 bases and 4 bases respectively, with 8 bases between them. The CDR3 bases are TGCAGCGTTGCCAACGGTTACGAGCAGTACTTC. This codes for CSVANGYEQYF.

J is TRBJ2-7 and V is TRBV27, with D perhaps being TRBD1 or TRBD2 (5 bases each). V lost 4 bases to trimming and J lost 0 bases, with 13 bases between them. The CDR3 sequence is 15 residues long. Germline CDR1 is MNHEY and CDR2 is SMNVEV (reference sequence). CDR3 DNA sequence: TGTGCCAGCAGTTATTCCGGGACGGCCTCCTACGAGCAGTACTTC. Translated, it gives CASSYSGTASYEQYF.

CDR3 bases: TGTGCCAGCAGTTTAACAGGGGACGCCTACGAGCAGTACTTC. Translated: CASSLTGDAYEQYF. The rearrangement joins TRBV6-6 to TRBJ2-7; 7 positions match TRBD1. Per the germline V gene, CDR1 is MNHNY and CDR2 is SVGAGI (reference sequence). J was trimmed by 2 bases and V by 4 bases; bases with no gene match: 5. This CDR3 region has 14 residues.

The V and J genes are TRBV11-3 and TRBJ2-7; D gene ambiguous. Germline assignment: CDR1 SGHNT and CDR2 YENEEA. The ends were cut back, 4 bases at V and 3 bases at J, with 16 bases in the middle. CDR3 length: 15 amino acids. CDR3 coding DNA: TGTGCCAGCAGCTCCTCGGGCAGGAATAGCTACGAGCAGTACTTC. Amino acids: CASSSSGRNSYEQYF.

This clone was counted a single time. The chain employs TRBV7-9 and TRBJ2-1; D possibly corresponds to TRBD2 (6 bases). Germline loops: CDR1 SEHNR, CDR2 FQNEAQ (reference sequence). Trimming removed 2 bases at V and 5 bases at J, with 16 bases between. The CDR3 consists of 16 residues. The CDR3, as DNA: TGTGCCAGCAGCTTAACTGGAGGAGGGCCTCACAATGAGCAGTTCTTC. The encoded protein is CASSLTGGGPHNEQFF.

The chain combines TRBV11-2 with TRBJ2-3, with D maybe TRBD2 (6 bases). Trimming removed 1 base at V and 2 bases at J, with 16 bases between. CDR1 and CDR2 (germline): SGHAT, FQNNGV. The CDR3 loop spans 17 amino acids. CDR3 amino acids: CASSLGTNFPSTDTQYF. In DNA form, the CDR3 reads TGTGCCAGCAGCTTAGGGACTAACTTCCCCTCCACAGATACGCAGTATTTT.